This is a list of T cell receptor beta chains from one sample in a study of blood T cell repertoires in COVID-19. Generated by immunoSEQ multiplex PCR, the TCRdb table keeps only in-frame clones and is missing some. The table records approximately 360,000 clones, 80% to 85% of them present only once. Sequencing used PBMCs or T cells enriched from blood (not recorded which). The receptor source for this set is a woman aged 50 to 60 who had recovered from COVID-19. CDR3s include the opening cysteine and the closing phenylalanine or tryptophan. Fields, in order: D gene, J gene, clone size, V gene, CDR3 length, CDR3 DNA, CDR3 protein. The D gene is left open where the match is weak. Clone sizes are given selectively: once, few, many, or a class where the clone is expanded.

D: -
J: TRBJ2-5
size: -
V: TRBV18
length: 12
DNA: TGTGCCAGCTCACCACGCGTGGAGACCCAGTACTTC
CDR3: CASSPRVETQYF

D: -
J: TRBJ1-2
size: few
V: TRBV10-3
length: 14
DNA: TGTGCCATCAGTGAAAATCCGTTTAACTATGGCTACACCTTC
CDR3: CAISENPFNYGYTF

D: -
J: TRBJ2-3
size: -
V: TRBV29-1
length: 14
DNA: TGCAGCGTTGTTGGACAAGCACGCACAGATACGCAGTATTTT
CDR3: CSVVGQARTDTQYF

D: TRBD1
J: TRBJ1-1
size: -
V: TRBV11-1
length: 16
DNA: TGTGCCAGCAGCCGGGACAGTGGGTCCCCGAACACTGAAGCTTTCTTT
CDR3: CASSRDSGSPNTEAFF

D: -
J: TRBJ2-2
size: -
V: TRBV12-3/TRBV12-4
length: 13
DNA: TGTGCCAGCAGTTTAGTTATCCCCGGGGAGCTGTTTTTT
CDR3: CASSLVIPGELFF

D: -
J: TRBJ1-1
size: -
V: TRBV7-8
length: 17
DNA: TGTGCCAGCAGCTTAACAGGGACCGGGCGCCTGAACACTGAAGCTTTCTTT
CDR3: CASSLTGTGRLNTEAFF

D: TRBD2
J: TRBJ2-3
size: few
V: TRBV7-3
length: 15
DNA: TGTGCCAGCAGTACGCGCTTGGGGGGGGCAGATACGCAGTATTTT
CDR3: CASSTRLGGADTQYF

D: TRBD1
J: TRBJ1-2
size: -
V: TRBV7-9
length: 17
DNA: TGTGCCAGCAGCACCGACCCAGGACAGGCGAATTCGGCTGGCTACACCTTC
CDR3: CASSTDPGQANSAGYTF

D: TRBD1
J: TRBJ1-2
size: few
V: TRBV10-3
length: 15
DNA: TGTGCCATCAGTGGGGGAGAGGGGGCGAACTATGGCTACACCTTC
CDR3: CAISGGEGANYGYTF

D: -
J: TRBJ1-2
size: -
V: TRBV9
length: 14
DNA: TGTGCCAGCAGCGTAGAAACAGGGTACTATGGCTACACCTTC
CDR3: CASSVETGYYGYTF

D: -
J: TRBJ2-7
size: once
V: TRBV3-1/TRBV3-2
length: 15
DNA: TGTGCCAGCAGCCAGATTTTCGGGAGCTCCTACGAGCAGTACTTC
CDR3: CASSQIFGSSYEQYF

D: -
J: TRBJ1-5
size: -
V: TRBV3-1/TRBV3-2
length: 13
DNA: TGTGCCAGCAGCCAATCAGGGGTTCAGCCCCAGCATTTT
CDR3: CASSQSGVQPQHF

D: TRBD1
J: TRBJ1-1
size: -
V: TRBV20-1
length: 11
DNA: TGCAGTGCCGAACAGGGGCTGGAAGCTTTCTTT
CDR3: CSAEQGLEAFF

D: -
J: TRBJ1-6
size: -
V: TRBV9
length: 15
DNA: TGTGCCAGCAGCTCGTACACAGCGGGGAATTCACCCCTCCACTTT
CDR3: CASSSYTAGNSPLHF

D: -
J: TRBJ1-4
size: -
V: TRBV18
length: 17
DNA: TGTGCCAGCTCACCATTCGCCACGGCGGGGGGAGGTGAAAAACTGTTTTTT
CDR3: CASSPFATAGGGEKLFF

D: TRBD1
J: TRBJ1-1
size: -
V: TRBV30
length: 15
DNA: TGTGCCTGGAGTGGATCCCCCCAGGGGGCTAAGAGTGCTTTCTTT
CDR3: CAWSGSPQGAKSAFF

D: TRBD1
J: TRBJ1-6
size: -
V: TRBV28
length: 16
DNA: TGTGCCAGCAGTCTCCCGGGGACAGGTTTGAATTCACCCCTCCACTTT
CDR3: CASSLPGTGLNSPLHF

D: TRBD2
J: TRBJ2-1
size: -
V: TRBV9
length: 16
DNA: TGTGCCAGCAGCGTAGGTAGAGCGGGGGGCTACAATGAGCAGTTCTTC
CDR3: CASSVGRAGGYNEQFF

D: -
J: TRBJ1-5
size: once
V: TRBV4-3
length: 17
DNA: TGCGCCAGCAGCCAAGATTATTCGCGGGGCGCGCATCAGCCCCAGCATTTT
CDR3: CASSQDYSRGAHQPQHF

D: -
J: TRBJ2-3
size: -
V: TRBV7-3
length: 13
DNA: TGTGCCAGCAGCTTATCAGTTACAGATACGCAGTATTTT
CDR3: CASSLSVTDTQYF

D: TRBD1
J: TRBJ2-2
size: once
V: TRBV6-5
length: 15
DNA: TGTGCCAGCAGGACGAGGACAGGGCATACCGGGGAGCTGTTTTTT
CDR3: CASRTRTGHTGELFF

D: -
J: TRBJ1-2
size: -
V: TRBV5-1
length: 12
DNA: TGCGCCAGCAGCTTGGTCCCCGGGGGCTACACCTTC
CDR3: CASSLVPGGYTF

D: -
J: TRBJ2-7
size: -
V: TRBV2
length: 15
DNA: TGTGCCAGCAGTGAATCGGGGGACGGATCCTACGAGCAGTACTTC
CDR3: CASSESGDGSYEQYF

D: -
J: TRBJ1-1
size: -
V: TRBV5-4
length: 15
DNA: TGTGCCAGCAGCTTGAGGGGCACAGGGAACACTGAAGCTTTCTTT
CDR3: CASSLRGTGNTEAFF

D: TRBD1
J: TRBJ1-2
size: -
V: TRBV30
length: 14
DNA: TGTGCCTGGAGTCCTACAGGGGGCATCTATGGCTACACCTTC
CDR3: CAWSPTGGIYGYTF

D: -
J: TRBJ2-4
size: -
V: TRBV7-3
length: 15
DNA: TGTGCCAGCAGCTTACGGCCGGGGGTCAAAAACATTCAGTACTTC
CDR3: CASSLRPGVKNIQYF

D: -
J: TRBJ1-2
size: -
V: TRBV5-6
length: 16
DNA: TGTGCCAGCAGCCCGGGTCGGGGGTCCAGAATGCATGGCTACACCTTC
CDR3: CASSPGRGSRMHGYTF

D: -
J: TRBJ1-3
size: -
V: TRBV13
length: 13
DNA: TGTGCCAGCACCAAACGGGGAAGAAACACCATATATTTT
CDR3: CASTKRGRNTIYF

D: -
J: TRBJ1-4
size: few
V: TRBV16
length: 16
DNA: TGTGCCAGCAGTTTCTACGCCGCGGGGTCTAATGAAAAACTGTTTTTT
CDR3: CASSFYAAGSNEKLFF

D: -
J: TRBJ2-7
size: -
V: TRBV3-1/TRBV3-2
length: 17
DNA: TGTGCCAGCACCAAACCGTCGTGGGACAAAGAGTCCTACGAGCAGTACTTC
CDR3: CASTKPSWDKESYEQYF

D: TRBD2
J: TRBJ2-7
size: -
V: TRBV7-9
length: 14
DNA: TGTGCCAGCAAAATGGGAGGGTCCAACTACGAGCAGTACTTC
CDR3: CASKMGGSNYEQYF

D: -
J: TRBJ2-7
size: -
V: TRBV15
length: 13
DNA: TGTGCCACCAGCGCCACTGCGTTCAACGAGCAGTACTTC
CDR3: CATSATAFNEQYF

D: -
J: TRBJ1-4
size: -
V: TRBV5-6
length: 15
DNA: TGTGCCAGCAGCTTGGGTGGGAGTCCTAATGAAAAACTGTTTTTT
CDR3: CASSLGGSPNEKLFF

D: TRBD1
J: TRBJ1-1
size: -
V: TRBV28
length: 15
DNA: TGTGCCAGCAGTGCCGGGGGGACAGGGGGCACTGAAGCTTTCTTT
CDR3: CASSAGGTGGTEAFF

D: -
J: TRBJ1-1
size: -
V: TRBV18
length: 15
DNA: TGTGCCAGCTCACCGCGAGGGAACCTGAACACTGAAGCTTTCTTT
CDR3: CASSPRGNLNTEAFF

D: -
J: TRBJ2-1
size: -
V: TRBV5-4
length: 16
DNA: TGTGCCAGCAGCTTGTCCTCTCTGGCGGGGCACAATGAGCAGTTCTTC
CDR3: CASSLSSLAGHNEQFF

D: TRBD1
J: TRBJ2-1
size: -
V: TRBV4-2
length: 19
DNA: TGTGCCAGCAGCCAAGACGGGACAGGGAACTTGGGGGAAATAAATGAGCAGTTCTTC
CDR3: CASSQDGTGNLGEINEQFF

D: TRBD1
J: TRBJ1-4
size: -
V: TRBV30
length: 15
DNA: TGTGCCTGGAGTTCTGTAGGGGGCCGTAATGAAAAACTGTTTTTT
CDR3: CAWSSVGGRNEKLFF

D: TRBD1
J: TRBJ1-4
size: -
V: TRBV6-6
length: 14
DNA: TGTGCCAGCCTACGGGACAGGGGGGTTGAAAAACTGTTTTTT
CDR3: CASLRDRGVEKLFF

D: -
J: TRBJ1-6
size: -
V: TRBV6-6
length: 16
DNA: TGTGCCAGCACCAACACGTGGGGCAGAGATAATTCACCCCTCCACTTT
CDR3: CASTNTWGRDNSPLHF

D: -
J: TRBJ2-5
size: -
V: TRBV6-5
length: 14
DNA: TGTGCCAGCAAACAAACCGGGGTGAAAGAGACCCAGTACTTC
CDR3: CASKQTGVKETQYF

D: -
J: TRBJ1-5
size: -
V: TRBV6-2/TRBV6-3
length: 17
DNA: TGTGCCAGCAGTTACTCGTCTCCGGACTTTAGTAATCAGCCCCAGCATTTT
CDR3: CASSYSSPDFSNQPQHF

D: TRBD2
J: TRBJ2-1
size: few
V: TRBV28
length: 17
DNA: TGTGCCAGCACTTCGAGCGGGAGGCCCAGCTCCTACAATGAGCAGTTCTTC
CDR3: CASTSSGRPSSYNEQFF

D: -
J: TRBJ1-1
size: many
V: TRBV7-8
length: 14
DNA: TGTGCCAGCAGCTTAGGCCCAGGGAAGACTGAAGCTTTCTTT
CDR3: CASSLGPGKTEAFF

D: -
J: TRBJ1-3
size: once
V: TRBV9
length: 15
DNA: TGTGCCAGCAGCGTAGAATTTAGGGGTGTAAACACCATATATTTT
CDR3: CASSVEFRGVNTIYF